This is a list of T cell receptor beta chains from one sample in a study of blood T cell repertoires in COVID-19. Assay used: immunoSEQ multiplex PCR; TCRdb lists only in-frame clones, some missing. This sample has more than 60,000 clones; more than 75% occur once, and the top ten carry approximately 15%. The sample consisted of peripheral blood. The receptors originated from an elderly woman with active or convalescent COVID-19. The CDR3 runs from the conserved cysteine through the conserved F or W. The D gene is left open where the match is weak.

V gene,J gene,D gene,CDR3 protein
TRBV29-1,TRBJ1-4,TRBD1,CSVGGTGARKLFF
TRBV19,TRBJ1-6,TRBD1,CASGQASYNSPLHF
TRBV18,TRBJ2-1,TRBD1,CASSPLGTGGKNEQFF
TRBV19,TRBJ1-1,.,CASSMGKGANTEAFF
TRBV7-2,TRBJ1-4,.,CASSRGSDEKLFF
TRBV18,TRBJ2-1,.,CASSPQYSLSYNEQFF
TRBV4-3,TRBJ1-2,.,CASSQDFGTQKLYGYTF
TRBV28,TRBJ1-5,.,CASSLDNQPQHF
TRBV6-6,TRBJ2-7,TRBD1,CASRGRTGKFEQYF
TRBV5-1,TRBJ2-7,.,CASSLVGGANYEQYF
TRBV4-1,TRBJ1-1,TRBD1,CASSPGQGRADTEAFF
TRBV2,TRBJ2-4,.,CASSARSFQNIQYF
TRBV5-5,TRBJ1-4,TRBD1,CASSAGTGGRGSEKLFF
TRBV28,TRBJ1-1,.,CASYSLNRHNTEAFF
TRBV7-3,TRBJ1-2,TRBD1,CASSLKDRVYGYTF
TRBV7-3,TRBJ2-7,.,CASSRPTGDTPSYEQYF
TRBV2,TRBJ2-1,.,CASGGGRQFF
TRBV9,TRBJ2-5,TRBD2,CASSASGAQETQYF
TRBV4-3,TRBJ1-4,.,CASSQGGSLGEKLFF
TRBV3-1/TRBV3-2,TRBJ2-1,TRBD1,CASSPQALTGVNEQFF
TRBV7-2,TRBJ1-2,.,CASSTPDRLNYGYTF
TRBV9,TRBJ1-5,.,CASSVSVTADSNQPQHF
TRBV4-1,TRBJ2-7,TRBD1,CASSLGQGAVEQYF
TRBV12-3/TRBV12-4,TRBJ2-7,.,CASSFTFYEQYF
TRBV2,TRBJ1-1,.,CASTEAFF
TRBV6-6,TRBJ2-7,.,CASSYSRTSYEQYF
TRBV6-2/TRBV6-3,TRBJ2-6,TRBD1,CASSGDRGFLLFSGANVLTF
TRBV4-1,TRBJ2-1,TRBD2,CASSQVPSGGASYNEQFF
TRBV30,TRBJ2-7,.,CAWSLRGVGNRHEQYF
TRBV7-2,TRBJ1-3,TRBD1,CASSSQGALGNTIYF
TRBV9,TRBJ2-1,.,CASSVVGASEQFF
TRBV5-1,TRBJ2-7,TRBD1,CASTGTGSSYEQYF
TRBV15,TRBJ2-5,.,CATSPSRGGALQETQYF
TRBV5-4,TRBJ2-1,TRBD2,CASSQGGTSGGYNEQFF